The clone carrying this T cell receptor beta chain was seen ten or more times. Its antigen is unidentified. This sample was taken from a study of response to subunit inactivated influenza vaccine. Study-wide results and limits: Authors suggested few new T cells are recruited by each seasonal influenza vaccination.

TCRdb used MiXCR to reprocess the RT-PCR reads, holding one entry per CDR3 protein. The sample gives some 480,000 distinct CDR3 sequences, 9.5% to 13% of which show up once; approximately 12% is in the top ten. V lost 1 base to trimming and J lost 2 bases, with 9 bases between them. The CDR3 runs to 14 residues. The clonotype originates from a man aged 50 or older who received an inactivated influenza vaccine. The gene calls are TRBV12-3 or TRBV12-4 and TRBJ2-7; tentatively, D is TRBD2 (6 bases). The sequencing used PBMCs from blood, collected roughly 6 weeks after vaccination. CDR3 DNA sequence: TGTGCCAGCAGTTTAGGTAGCGGTACCTACGAGCAGTACTTC. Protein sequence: CASSLGSGTYEQYF.